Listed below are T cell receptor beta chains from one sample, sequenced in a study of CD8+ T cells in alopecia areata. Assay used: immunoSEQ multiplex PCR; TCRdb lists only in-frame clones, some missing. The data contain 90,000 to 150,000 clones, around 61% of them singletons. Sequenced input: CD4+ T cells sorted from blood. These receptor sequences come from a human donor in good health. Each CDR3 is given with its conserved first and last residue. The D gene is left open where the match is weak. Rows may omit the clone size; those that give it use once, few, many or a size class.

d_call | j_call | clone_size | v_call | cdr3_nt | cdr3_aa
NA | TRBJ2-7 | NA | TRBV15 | TGTGCCACCAGCAGAGATAAGTCCTACGAGCAGTACTTC | CATSRDKSYEQYF
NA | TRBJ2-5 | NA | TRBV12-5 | TGTGCTAGTGGTTTATCCAGGGAGACCCAGTACTTC | CASGLSRETQYF
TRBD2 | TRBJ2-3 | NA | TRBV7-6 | TGTGCCAGCAGCACCTTAGCGGGGGGGCCGCACGGTACGCAGTATTTT | CASSTLAGGPHGTQYF
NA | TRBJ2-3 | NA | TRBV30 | TGTGCCTGGAGGCCCCCAATAAGTACAGATACGCAGTATTTT | CAWRPPISTDTQYF
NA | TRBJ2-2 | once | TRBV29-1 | TGCAGCGTTGAAGATATCGGGGCCACCGGGGAGCTGTTTTTT | CSVEDIGATGELFF
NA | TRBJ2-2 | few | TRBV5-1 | TGCGCCAGCAGCTCCAGCTCGGGGGTCGTAAGGACCGGGGAGCTGTTTTTT | CASSSSSGVVRTGELFF
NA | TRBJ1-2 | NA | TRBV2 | TGTGCCAGCAGAGTGCAGGGTTTGAACTATGGCTACACCTTC | CASRVQGLNYGYTF
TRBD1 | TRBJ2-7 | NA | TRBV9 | TGTGCCAGCAGCCGTTACGGACAGGGCCGAGAGCAGTACTTC | CASSRYGQGREQYF
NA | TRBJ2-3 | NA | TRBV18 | TGTGCCAGCTCACCACCGAGCGAACAGGGAGTTTCGCAGTATTTT | CASSPPSEQGVSQYF
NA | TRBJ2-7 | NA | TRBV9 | TGTGCCACCTCCCGGGACATTTCCGCCGAGCAGTACTTC | CATSRDISAEQYF
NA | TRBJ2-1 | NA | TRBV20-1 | TGCAGTGCGAGCCTAGCCAATGAGCAGTTCTTC | CSASLANEQFF
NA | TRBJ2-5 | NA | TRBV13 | TGTGCCAGCAGTGTGGAAAGGAACCAAGAGACCCAGTACTTC | CASSVERNQETQYF
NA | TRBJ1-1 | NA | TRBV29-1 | TGCAGCGTTTACCAGACAGGCTCCGAAGCTTTCTTT | CSVYQTGSEAFF
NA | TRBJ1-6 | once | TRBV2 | TGTGCCAGCGGGCCTCCAGGGGCCAAGGATTCACCCCTCCACTTT | CASGPPGAKDSPLHF
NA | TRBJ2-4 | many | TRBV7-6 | TGTGCCAGCAGCTTAGCCGAGAGGACGGAAAACATTCAGTACTTC | CASSLAERTENIQYF
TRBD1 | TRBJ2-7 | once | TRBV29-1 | TGCAGCGGGTGGACAGGGGACGAGCAGTACTTC | CSGWTGDEQYF
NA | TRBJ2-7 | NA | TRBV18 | TGTGCCAGCTCATTTCAGGCAGTGCAGTACTTC | CASSFQAVQYF
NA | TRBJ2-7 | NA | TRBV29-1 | TGCAGCGTTGAACAGGCCGACGAGCAGTACTTC | CSVEQADEQYF
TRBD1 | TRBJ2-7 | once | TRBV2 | TGTGCCAGCAGTACCTGGGACAGGGAGGTTAGAAGCTCCTACGAGCAGTACTTC | CASSTWDREVRSSYEQYF
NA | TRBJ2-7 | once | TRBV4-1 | TGCGCCAGCAGCCAAGGGGGGCTCTACGAGCAGTACTTC | CASSQGGLYEQYF
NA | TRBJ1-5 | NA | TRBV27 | TGTGCCAGCTCCCCTGAGCCCCAGCATTTT | CASSPEPQHF
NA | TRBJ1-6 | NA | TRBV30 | TGTGCCTGGACCGTTAACAGCCTGATTTCACCCCTCCACTTT | CAWTVNSLISPLHF
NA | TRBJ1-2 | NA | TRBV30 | TGTGCCTTAAAGATCGGGACACTTGTTAACTATGGCTACACCTTC | CALKIGTLVNYGYTF
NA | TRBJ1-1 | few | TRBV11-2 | TGTGCCAGCAGCTTAACTGGGGGGGGCCTCTTGGGAGCTTTCTTT | CASSLTGGGLLGAFF
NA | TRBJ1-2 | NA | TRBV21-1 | TGTGCCAGCAGCAAAGCTCGGGGCAGGGGGGACTATGGCTACACCTTC | CASSKARGRGDYGYTF
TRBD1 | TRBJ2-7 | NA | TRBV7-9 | TGTGCCAGCAGCGCGACAGGGGACGAGCAGTACTTC | CASSATGDEQYF
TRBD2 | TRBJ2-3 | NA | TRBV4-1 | TGCGCCAGCAGCGAAAACGCAGCGGGGAGTGATACGCAGTATTTT | CASSENAAGSDTQYF
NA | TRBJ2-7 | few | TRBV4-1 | TGCGCCAGCAGCCAGGCGGGACTCCCGGAGCAGTACTTC | CASSQAGLPEQYF
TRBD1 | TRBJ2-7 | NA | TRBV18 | TGTGCCAGCTCACGAAAGGACAGGGAAGAGCAGTACTTC | CASSRKDREEQYF
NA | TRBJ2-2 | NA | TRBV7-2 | TGTGCCAGCAGCCTGGGCGGGGTGGGCACCGGGGAGCTGTTTTTT | CASSLGGVGTGELFF
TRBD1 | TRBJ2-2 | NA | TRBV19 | TGTGCCAGTAGGGGACAGGCTGCGAACACCGGGGAGCTGTTTTTT | CASRGQAANTGELFF
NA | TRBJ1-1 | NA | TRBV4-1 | TGCGCCAGCAGCCAAGTGAAGATAATGAACACTGAAGCTTTCTTT | CASSQVKIMNTEAFF
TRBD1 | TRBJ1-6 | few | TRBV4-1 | TGCGCCAGCAGCCAGGCCGCCCGGGACAGGGAGACACCCCTCCACTTT | CASSQAARDRETPLHF
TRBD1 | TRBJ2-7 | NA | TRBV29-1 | TGCAGCGCCTCGGACAGGGGTGGGTACGAGCAGTACTTC | CSASDRGGYEQYF
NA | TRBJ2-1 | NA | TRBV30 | TGTGCCTGGATCCCGGCAAGCTCCTACAATGAGCAGTTCTTC | CAWIPASSYNEQFF
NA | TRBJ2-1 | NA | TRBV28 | TGTGCCAGCGGAACAGAGTACAATGAGCAGTTCTTC | CASGTEYNEQFF
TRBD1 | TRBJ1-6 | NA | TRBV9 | TGTGCCAGCAGCGCCGGACAGGGCGGAAATTCACCCCTCCACTTT | CASSAGQGGNSPLHF
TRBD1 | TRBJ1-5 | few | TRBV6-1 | TGTGCCAGCAGAGACAGGGGCAATCAGCCCCAGCATTTT | CASRDRGNQPQHF
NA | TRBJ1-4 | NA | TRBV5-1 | TGCGCCAGCAGCTCCGGGAGGGCAGATGAAAAACTGTTTTTT | CASSSGRADEKLFF
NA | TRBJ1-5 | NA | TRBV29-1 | TGCAGCGTTGCAGATAGCAATCAGCCCCAGCATTTT | CSVADSNQPQHF
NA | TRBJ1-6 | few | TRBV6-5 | TGTGCCAGCAGCCTACAGGGAGATAATTCACCCCTCCACTTT | CASSLQGDNSPLHF
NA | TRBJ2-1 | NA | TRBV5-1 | TGCGCCAGCAGCTTGGATGGCGGGGGCAGGGTCCAGCCGTTCTTC | CASSLDGGGRVQPFF
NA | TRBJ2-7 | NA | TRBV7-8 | TGTGCCAGCAGCTTCCGCCCCGCCGGGACTTCGGGCGAGCAGTACTTC | CASSFRPAGTSGEQYF
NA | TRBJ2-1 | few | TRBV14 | TGTGCCAGCAGCCAAGAGACCCATTCGGGGTATCCCTACAATGAGCAGTTCTTC | CASSQETHSGYPYNEQFF
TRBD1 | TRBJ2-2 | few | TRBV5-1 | TGCGCCAGCAGCTTGGGTCCTCGACAGGGGAACACCGGGGAGCTGTTTTTT | CASSLGPRQGNTGELFF
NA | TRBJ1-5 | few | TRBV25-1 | TGTGCCAGCCAGTCTGGTAAGGGCAATCAGCCCCAGCATTTT | CASQSGKGNQPQHF
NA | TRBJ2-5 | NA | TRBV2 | TGTGCCAGCAGTGGGGTCGAGGGGACCCAGTACTTC | CASSGVEGTQYF
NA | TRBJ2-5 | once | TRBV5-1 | TGCGCCAGCAGCCTAATCGGAGAGACCCAGTACTTC | CASSLIGETQYF
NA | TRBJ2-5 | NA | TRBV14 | TGTGCCAGCAGCCATGTGCAGGTTTTGGAGACCCAGTACTTC | CASSHVQVLETQYF
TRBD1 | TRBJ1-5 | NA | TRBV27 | TGTGCCAGCAGTTCCCATCGGACAGGGAATCAGCCCCAGCATTTT | CASSSHRTGNQPQHF
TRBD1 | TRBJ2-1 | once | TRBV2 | TGTGCCAGCAGTGAGGAAATAAACAGGGGTGGTGTCTTC | CASSEEINRGGVF
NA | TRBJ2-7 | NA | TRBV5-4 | TGTGCCAGCAGCCCGCCGGGGGCGAGCTCCTACGAGCAGTACTTC | CASSPPGASSYEQYF
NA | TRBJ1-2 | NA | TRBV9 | TGTGCCAGCAGCTTCAGGGATGGCTACACCTTC | CASSFRDGYTF
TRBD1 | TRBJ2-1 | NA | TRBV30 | TGTGCCTGGAGCCCGGACAGGCGAAGGAACAATGAGCAGTTCTTC | CAWSPDRRRNNEQFF